These 16 T cell receptor beta chains were all obtained from the same sample, sequenced in a study of blood T cell repertoires in COVID-19. Repertoires were generated with immunoSEQ multiplex PCR, while TCRdb's copy carries only in-frame clones and drops some. The table includes hundreds of thousands of clones, more than 70% detected once. Sequenced: PBMCs or T cells enriched from blood (not recorded which). These receptor sequences come from a woman in her fifties or sixties who had recovered from COVID-19.

This rearrangement joins TRBV25-1 to TRBJ2-7; no clear D. V was trimmed by 5 bases and J by 3 bases, leaving 14 bases between them. Germline V gives CDR1 MGHDK, CDR2 SYGVNS. The CDR3 has 14 residues. The CDR3 protein is CASSRGQDVYEQYF. CDR3 sequence (DNA): TGTGCCAGCAGTCGTGGGCAGGATGTCTACGAGCAGTACTTC.

The chain joins TRBV5-1 to TRBJ1-2, with 9 positions matching TRBD1. This CDR3 is built from 14 residues. The trim removed 7 bases at V and 3 bases at J, leaving 7 bases unmatched. CDR1 and CDR2 from the germline V gene are SGHRS and YFSETQ. The chain's CDR3 is CASEPGQGDYGYTF. The CDR3 DNA follows: TGCGCCAGCGAGCCGGGACAGGGAGACTATGGCTACACCTTC.

As DNA, the CDR3 is TGTGCCAGCAGTGAAGGAAAGGGCGCAGGGGCCAATTCACCCCTCCACTTT. This codes for CASSEGKGAGANSPLHF. The genes are TRBV6-1 and TRBJ1-6, with D perhaps TRBD1 (6 bases). The germline CDR1 and CDR2 sequences are MNHNS and SASEGT. The CDR3 extends over 17 amino acids. V was cut by 1 base and J by 7 bases, with 17 bases left in between.

V and J are TRBV25-1 and TRBJ1-3; D not certain. Trimming took off 3 bases at V and 0 bases at J, with 9 bases between the two ends. Germline-derived CDR1 and CDR2 are MGHDK and SYGVNS. The CDR3 has 15 residues. DNA for the CDR3: TGTGCCAGCAGTGATTGGCAAATCTCTGGAAACACCATATATTTT. This encodes CASSDWQISGNTIYF.

The V and J genes are TRBV6-2 or TRBV6-3 and TRBJ2-1; maybe TRBD2 (6 bases). Germline CDR1 MNHEY, CDR2 SVGEGT. The V end lost 2 bases, the J end lost 0 bases, and 14 bases lay between the germline ends. This CDR3 is 17 amino acids long. The CDR3 bases are TGTGCCAGCAGTTACGATCCCATAGCGGACTCCTACAATGAGCAGTTCTTC. Translated: CASSYDPIADSYNEQFF.

V gene TRBV4-3 combines with J gene TRBJ2-7, with 8 bases lining up with TRBD1. Germline V gene lookup returns CDR1 LGHNA and CDR2 YSLEER. The CDR3 runs 17 residues. The junction had 12 bases not matched to a gene; V was cut back by 0 bases and J by 5 bases. The CDR3, as DNA: TGCGCCAGCAGCCAAGAATTTCAGGGGGCTCTTCTGCACGAGCAGTACTTC. Translating it yields CASSQEFQGALLHEQYF.

The chain combines TRBV7-2 with TRBJ2-7; TRBD1 aligns across 7 bases. This CDR3 is 13 amino acids long. V gave up 5 bases and J gave up 1 base; unmatched junction bases: 2. Germline CDR1 reads SGHTA; CDR2 reads FQGNSA. The CDR3 spells CASSKDRSYEQYF. Written as DNA, the CDR3 is TGTGCCAGCAGCAAGGACAGGTCCTACGAGCAGTACTTC.

This clone was found a few times. The chain carries TRBV28 and TRBJ1-2, with TRBD1 as a possible D gene (6 bases). V was shortened by 8 bases and J by 8 bases, with 18 bases between the two germline ends. Germline CDR1 and CDR2: MDHEN and SYDVKM. The CDR3 length is 13 residues. The CDR3 reads CASGLGGASGYTF. The DNA for the CDR3 is TGTGCCAGCGGGCTTGGGGGGGCTAGCGGCTACACCTTC.

V is TRBV5-4 and J is TRBJ2-7; 13 nucleotides match TRBD2. The CDR3 loop spans 16 amino acids. CDR1 and CDR2 (germline): SGHNT, YYREEE (reference sequence). J was trimmed by 2 bases and V by 4 bases; bases with no gene match: 6. CDR3 bases: TGTGCCAGCAGCGGGGGACTAGCGGGAAATACCTACGAGCAGTACTTC. It encodes CASSGGLAGNTYEQYF.

V and J are TRBV19 and TRBJ1-3; D is ambiguous. Germline loops: CDR1 LNHDA, CDR2 SQIVND (reference sequence). This CDR3 contains 13 residues. The V gene lost 5 bases and the J gene lost 2 bases, with 7 bases spanning the gap. Written as DNA, the CDR3 is TGTGCCAGTAGTGATACTACTGGAAACACCATATATTTT. Protein: CASSDTTGNTIYF.

V usage is TRBV6-5 and J usage is TRBJ1-6; D may be TRBD1 (6 bases). The CDR3 totals 13 residues. The ends were cut back, 5 bases at V and 8 bases at J, with 10 bases in the middle. CDR1 and CDR2 (germline): MNHEY, SVGAGI. CDR3 sequence (DNA): TGTGCCAGCAGTCCGCCAGGGGATTCACCCCTCCACTTT. This sequence encodes CASSPPGDSPLHF.

The chain is built from TRBV27 and TRBJ1-2; 10 bases are a match to TRBD1. The junction had 8 bases not matched to a gene; V was cut back by 5 bases and J by 5 bases. Germline-derived CDR1 and CDR2 are MNHEY and SMNVEV (reference sequence). The CDR3 contains 15 residues. This chain's CDR3 is CASSRDGTGDYGYTF. Written as DNA, the CDR3 is TGTGCCAGCAGTCGGGACGGGACAGGGGATTATGGCTACACCTTC.

The chain uses TRBV15 and TRBJ2-7, with D perhaps matching TRBD1 (6 bases). Germline-derived CDR1 and CDR2 are LNHNV and YYDKDF (reference sequence). V lost 2 bases and J 2 bases, leaving 10 bases between the germline ends. The length of the CDR3 is 14 residues. This chain's CDR3 is CATSRTGKTYEQYF. CDR3 DNA sequence: TGTGCCACCAGCAGAACAGGGAAAACCTACGAGCAGTACTTC.

J is TRBJ1-2 and V is TRBV19; D is undetermined. The V and J ends lost 2 bases and 0 bases respectively, with 16 bases between them. There are 17 residues in the CDR3. Germline V gives CDR1 LNHDA, CDR2 SQIVND (reference sequence). Here the CDR3 reads CASSIKLRREANYGYTF. CDR3 sequence (DNA): TGTGCCAGTAGTATAAAGCTCAGGCGGGAAGCTAACTATGGCTACACCTTC.

The chain uses TRBV10-3 and TRBJ2-7; 9 bases align to TRBD2. CDR3 length: 14 residues. In germline, CDR1 is ENHRY, CDR2 SYGVKD. Trimming at V came to 3 bases and at J to 2 bases, leaving 2 bases not matched to a gene. For the CDR3, the DNA is TGTGCCATCAGTGATAGCGGGGGCGCCTACGAGCAGTACTTC. Translation: CAISDSGGAYEQYF.

This chain connects TRBV18 to TRBJ2-1; 12 nucleotides agree with TRBD1. In germline, CDR1 is KGHSH, CDR2 LQKENI. This CDR3 contains 15 residues. Trimming cost V 8 bases and J 10 bases; bases outside gene matches: 12. CDR3 loop: CASNSPGQGAWEQFF. The CDR3 DNA is TGTGCCAGCAACTCCCCGGGACAGGGGGCTTGGGAGCAGTTCTTC.